This TCR beta chain was sequenced during a study of T cells expressing NK-cell markers. On the study more broadly: TCR beta repertoires came from sorted CD3+CD56+NKG2C+, CD3+CD56+NKG2C- and CD3+CD56-NKG2C+ T cells.

Germline loops: CDR1 LNHNV, CDR2 YYDKDF (reference sequence). This CDR3 region has 16 residues. TCRdb reprocessed the 5' RACE reads; each CDR3 protein has one entry and no DNA is given. The listing contains 3,000 to 3,500 distinct CDR3 sequences. The TCR originated in a woman aged 18-29 years in good health. Sequencing input: blood T cells: a sorted CD56 or NKG2C T cell subset, CD4+ or CD8+ T cells, or bulk PBMC T cells (not recorded which). The chain carries TRBV15 and TRBJ1-3; the TCRdb D gene call, TRBD1, has no DNA to confirm it. The chain's CDR3 is CATADPTVSPGNTIYF.